The 2 T cell receptor beta chains reported below all come from one sample, sequenced in a study of blood T cell repertoires in COVID-19. The table came from immunoSEQ multiplex PCR; TCRdb's copy has only in-frame clones and leaves some out. The table includes roughly 190,000 clones, approximately 90% detected once. The sequencing sample was made of peripheral blood. These receptors all come from a man aged 40-49 years with active or convalescent COVID-19.

The chain joins TRBV18 to TRBJ2-1; 9 nucleotides line up with TRBD2. After removal of 3 bases from V and 6 bases from J, the junction contained 9 bases not matched to a gene. Germline CDR1 is KGHSH and CDR2 is LQKENI. This CDR3 has 16 residues. As DNA, the CDR3 is TGTGCCAGCTCACCTCTCTCTGCGGGGGGGCGCAATGAGCAGTTCTTC. This codes for CASSPLSAGGRNEQFF.

This chain connects TRBV19 to TRBJ2-7; D call uncertain. Germline-derived CDR1 and CDR2 are LNHDA and SQIVND (reference sequence). The V and J ends lost 6 bases and 1 base respectively, with 13 bases between them. CDR3 length: 14 amino acids. CDR3 coding DNA: TGTGCCAGTAGCTCAACATTAAAGTCCTACGAGCAGTACTTC. Its protein is CASSSTLKSYEQYF.